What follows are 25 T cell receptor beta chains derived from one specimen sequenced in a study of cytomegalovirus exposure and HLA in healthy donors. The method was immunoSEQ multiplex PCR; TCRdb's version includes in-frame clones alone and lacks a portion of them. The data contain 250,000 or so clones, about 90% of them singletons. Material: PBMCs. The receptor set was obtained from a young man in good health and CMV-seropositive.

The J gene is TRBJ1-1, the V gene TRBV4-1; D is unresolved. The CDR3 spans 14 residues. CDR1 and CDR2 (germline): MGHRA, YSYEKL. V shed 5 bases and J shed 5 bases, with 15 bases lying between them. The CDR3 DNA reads TGCGCCAGCAGCGTCCAGGACGTTTTAACTGAAGCTTTCTTT. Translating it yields CASSVQDVLTEAFF.

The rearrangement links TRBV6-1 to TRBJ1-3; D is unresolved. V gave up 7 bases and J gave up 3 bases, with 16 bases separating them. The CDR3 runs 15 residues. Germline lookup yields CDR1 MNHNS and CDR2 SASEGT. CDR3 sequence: CASMIGVWVGNTIYF. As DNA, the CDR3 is TGTGCCAGCATGATCGGGGTATGGGTTGGAAACACCATATATTTT.

In DNA form, the CDR3 reads TGTGCCAGCAGTGAACAGGTAGGGCAGCCCCAGCATTTT. Amino acid sequence: CASSEQVGQPQHF. The chain employs TRBV6-1 and TRBJ1-5; no firm D call. Germline V gene sequence: CDR1 MNHNS, CDR2 SASEGT. Trimming left V 2 bases short and J 7 bases short, with 9 bases between. This CDR3 comprises 13 residues.

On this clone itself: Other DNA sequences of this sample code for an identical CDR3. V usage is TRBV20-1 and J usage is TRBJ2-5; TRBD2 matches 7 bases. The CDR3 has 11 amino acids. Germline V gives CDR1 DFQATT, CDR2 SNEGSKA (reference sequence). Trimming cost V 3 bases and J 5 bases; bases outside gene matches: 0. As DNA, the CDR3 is TGCAGTGCTAGGGGAGGGGAGACCCAGTACTTC. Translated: CSARGGETQYF.

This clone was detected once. The CDR3 is CAISEGDRRSEQYF. For the CDR3, the DNA is TGTGCCATCAGTGAAGGAGACCGCCGCTCCGAGCAGTACTTC. This chain joins TRBV10-3 and TRBJ2-7; no reliable D call. Germline CDR1 ENHRY, CDR2 SYGVKD. Between the trimmed V and J ends, which lost 3 bases and 6 bases, there was a span of 15 bases. This CDR3 has 14 residues.

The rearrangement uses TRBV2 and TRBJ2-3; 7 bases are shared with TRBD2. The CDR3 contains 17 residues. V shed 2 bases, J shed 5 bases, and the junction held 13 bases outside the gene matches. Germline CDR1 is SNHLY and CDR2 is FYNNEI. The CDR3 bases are TGTGCCAGCAGTGAATATTCTTGGACTAGTGATGGAGATACGCAGTATTTT. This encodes CASSEYSWTSDGDTQYF. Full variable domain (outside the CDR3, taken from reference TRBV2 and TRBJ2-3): EPEVTQTPSHQVTQMGQEVILRCVPISNHLYFYWYRQILGQKVEFLVSFYNNEISEKSEIFDDQFSVERPDGSNFTLKIRSTKLEDSAMYFCASSEYSWTSDGDTQYFGPGTRLTVL.

DNA for the CDR3: TGTGCCAGCAGCTGGGCTGGGTCCAGGGGGCATGAGCAGTTCTTC. Amino acid sequence: CASSWAGSRGHEQFF. This chain uses TRBV5-6 with TRBJ2-1; 8 bases line up with TRBD1. The V gene end was trimmed by 3 bases and the J gene end by 8 bases; junction bases not matched to a gene: 10. CDR1 SGHDT and CDR2 YYEEEE come from the germline V gene. This CDR3 region has 15 residues.

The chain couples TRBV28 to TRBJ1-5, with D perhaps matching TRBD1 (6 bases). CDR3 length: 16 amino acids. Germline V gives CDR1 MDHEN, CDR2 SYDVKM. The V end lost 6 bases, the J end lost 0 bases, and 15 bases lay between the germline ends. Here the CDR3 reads CASSLGGRYSNQPQHF. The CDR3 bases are TGTGCCAGCAGCTTAGGGGGGCGATATAGCAATCAGCCCCAGCATTTT.

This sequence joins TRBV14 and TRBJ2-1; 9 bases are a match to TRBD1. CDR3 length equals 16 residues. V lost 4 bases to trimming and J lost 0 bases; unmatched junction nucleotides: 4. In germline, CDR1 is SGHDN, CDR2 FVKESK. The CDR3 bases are TGTGCCAGCAGCCGCCACAGGGGGCACTCCTACAATGAGCAGTTCTTC. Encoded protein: CASSRHRGHSYNEQFF.

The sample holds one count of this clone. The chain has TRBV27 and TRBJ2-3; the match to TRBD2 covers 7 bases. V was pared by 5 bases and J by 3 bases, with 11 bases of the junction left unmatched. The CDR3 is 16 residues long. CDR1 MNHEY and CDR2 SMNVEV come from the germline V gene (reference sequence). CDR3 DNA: TGTGCCAGCAGTCCAGGACTAGAGAAAGGAACAGATACGCAGTATTTT. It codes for CASSPGLEKGTDTQYF.

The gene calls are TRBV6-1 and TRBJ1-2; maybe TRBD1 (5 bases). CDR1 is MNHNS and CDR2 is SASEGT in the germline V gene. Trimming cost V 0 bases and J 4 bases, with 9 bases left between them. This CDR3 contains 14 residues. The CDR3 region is CASSEALRGYGYTF. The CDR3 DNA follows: TGTGCCAGCAGTGAAGCTCTGAGGGGCTATGGCTACACCTTC.

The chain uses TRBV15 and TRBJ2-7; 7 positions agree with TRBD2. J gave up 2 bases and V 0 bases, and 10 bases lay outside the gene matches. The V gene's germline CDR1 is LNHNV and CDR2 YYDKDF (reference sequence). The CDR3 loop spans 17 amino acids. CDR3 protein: CATSREISSGTTYEQYF. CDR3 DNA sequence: TGTGCCACCAGCAGAGAAATATCTAGCGGAACAACCTACGAGCAGTACTTC.

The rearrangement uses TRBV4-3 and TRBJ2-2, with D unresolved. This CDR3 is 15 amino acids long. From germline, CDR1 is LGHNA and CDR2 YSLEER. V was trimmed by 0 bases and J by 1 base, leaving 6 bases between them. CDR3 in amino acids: CASSQDGRNTGELFF. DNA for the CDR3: TGCGCCAGCAGCCAAGACGGACGGAACACCGGGGAGCTGTTTTTT.

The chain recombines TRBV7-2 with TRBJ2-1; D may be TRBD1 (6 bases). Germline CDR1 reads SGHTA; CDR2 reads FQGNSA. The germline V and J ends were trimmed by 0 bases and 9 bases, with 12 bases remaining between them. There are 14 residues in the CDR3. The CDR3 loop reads CASSLAAGAIEQFF. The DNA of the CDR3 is TGTGCCAGCAGCTTAGCCGCAGGGGCTATTGAGCAGTTCTTC.

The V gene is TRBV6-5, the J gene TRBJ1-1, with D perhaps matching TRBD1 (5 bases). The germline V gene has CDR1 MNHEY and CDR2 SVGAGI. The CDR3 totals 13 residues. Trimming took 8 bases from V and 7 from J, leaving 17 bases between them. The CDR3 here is CASSDTDYGEAFF. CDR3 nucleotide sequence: TGTGCCAGCTCGGACACCGACTATGGTGAAGCTTTCTTT.

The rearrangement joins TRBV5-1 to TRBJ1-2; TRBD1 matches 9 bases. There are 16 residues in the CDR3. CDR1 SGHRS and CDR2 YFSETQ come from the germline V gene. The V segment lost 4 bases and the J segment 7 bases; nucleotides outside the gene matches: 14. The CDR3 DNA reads TGCGCCAGCAGCCCGGGGGCCGGGACAGGGTGGTCTGGCTACACCTTC. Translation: CASSPGAGTGWSGYTF.

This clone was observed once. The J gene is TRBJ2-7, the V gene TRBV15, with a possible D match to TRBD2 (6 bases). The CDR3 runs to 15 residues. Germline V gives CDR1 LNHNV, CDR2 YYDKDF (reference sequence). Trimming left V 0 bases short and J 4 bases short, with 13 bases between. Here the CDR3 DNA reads TGTGCCACCAGCAGAGAGGCGGGATTGACGTACGAGCAGTACTTC. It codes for CATSREAGLTYEQYF.

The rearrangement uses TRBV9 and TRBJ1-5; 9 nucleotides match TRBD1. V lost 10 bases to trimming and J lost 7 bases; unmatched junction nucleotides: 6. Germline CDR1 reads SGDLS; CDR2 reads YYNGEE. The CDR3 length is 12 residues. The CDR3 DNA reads TGTGCCTCCGGGACAGGGAACCAGCCCCAGCATTTT. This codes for CASGTGNQPQHF.

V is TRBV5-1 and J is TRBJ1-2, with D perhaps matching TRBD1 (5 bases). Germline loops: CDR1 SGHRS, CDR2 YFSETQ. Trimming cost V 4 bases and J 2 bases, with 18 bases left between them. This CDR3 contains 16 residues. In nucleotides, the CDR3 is TGCGCCAGCAGCCCCTGGGACTCTTCAACCAACTATGGCTACACCTTC. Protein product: CASSPWDSSTNYGYTF.

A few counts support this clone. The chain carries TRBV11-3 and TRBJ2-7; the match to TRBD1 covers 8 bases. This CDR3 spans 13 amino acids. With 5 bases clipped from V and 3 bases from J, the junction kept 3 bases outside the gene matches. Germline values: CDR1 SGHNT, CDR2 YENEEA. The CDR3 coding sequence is TGTGCCAGCAGCCGGGACAGGAACTACGAGCAGTACTTC. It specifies CASSRDRNYEQYF.

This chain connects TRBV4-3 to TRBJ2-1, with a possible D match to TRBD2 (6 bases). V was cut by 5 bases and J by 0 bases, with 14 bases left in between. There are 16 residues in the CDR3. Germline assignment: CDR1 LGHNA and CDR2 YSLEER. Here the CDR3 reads CASSAGRTSSYNEQFF. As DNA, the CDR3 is TGCGCCAGCAGCGCGGGACGTACGAGCTCCTACAATGAGCAGTTCTTC.

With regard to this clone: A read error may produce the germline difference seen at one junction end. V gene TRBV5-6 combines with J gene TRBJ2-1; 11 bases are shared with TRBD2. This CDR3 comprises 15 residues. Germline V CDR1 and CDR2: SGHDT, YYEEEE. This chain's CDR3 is CASSFGTSGYSEQFF. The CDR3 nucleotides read TGTGCCAGCAGTTTCGGGACTAGCGGTTACAGTGAGCAGTTCTTC.

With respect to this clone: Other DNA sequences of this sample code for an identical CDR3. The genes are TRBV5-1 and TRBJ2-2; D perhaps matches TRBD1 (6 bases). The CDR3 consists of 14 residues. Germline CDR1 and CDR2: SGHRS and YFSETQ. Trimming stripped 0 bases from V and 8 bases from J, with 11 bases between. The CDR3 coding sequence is TGCGCCAGCAGCTTGGACAGGGTCCCGGGGGAGCTGTTTTTT. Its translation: CASSLDRVPGELFF.

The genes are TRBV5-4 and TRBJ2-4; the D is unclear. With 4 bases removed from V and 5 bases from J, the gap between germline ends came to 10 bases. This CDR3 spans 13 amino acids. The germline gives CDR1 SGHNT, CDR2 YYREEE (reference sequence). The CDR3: CASSPSPENIQYF. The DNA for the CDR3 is TGTGCCAGCAGCCCCTCTCCGGAAAACATTCAGTACTTC.

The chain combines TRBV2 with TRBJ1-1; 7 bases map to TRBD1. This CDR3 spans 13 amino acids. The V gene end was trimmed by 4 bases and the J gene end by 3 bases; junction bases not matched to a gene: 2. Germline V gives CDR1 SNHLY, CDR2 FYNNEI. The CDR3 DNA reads TGTGCCAGCAGTGCGGGACAGTACACTGAAGCTTTCTTT. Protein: CASSAGQYTEAFF. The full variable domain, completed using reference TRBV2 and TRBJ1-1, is EPEVTQTPSHQVTQMGQEVILRCVPISNHLYFYWYRQILGQKVEFLVSFYNNEISEKSEIFDDQFSVERPDGSNFTLKIRSTKLEDSAMYFCASSAGQYTEAFFGQGTRLTVV.